A single TCR beta chain is shown here with its context. In the source study's methods: Reference gene primers were amplified, and this amplification served to estimate nucleated cell counts. Clones were read by immunoSEQ multiplex PCR, and TCRdb kept only the in-frame ones, dropping some. That table furnishes V, J and clone size, whereas the DNA furnished D and trimming. The sample includes approximately 68,000 clones, around nine tenths of them seen just once. The data originate from a study of blood T cell repertoires in COVID-19. Whole-study context: Sites in the United States, Italy and Spain provided acute and convalescent COVID-19 samples. T cells, B-cell-depleted T cells, or PBMCs supplied cDNA or gDNA.

The V end was cut by 2 bases, the J end by 7 bases, with 16 bases between. Germline-derived CDR1 and CDR2 are SGHKS and YYEKEE (reference sequence). The CDR3 consists of 15 residues. The TCR sequence derives from a woman between 55 and 75 years old with acute or convalescent COVID-19. The chain combines TRBV5-5 with TRBJ2-1, with D tentatively TRBD2 (5 bases). The sequencing sample was made of peripheral blood. DNA of the CDR3: TGTGCCAGCAGCTTAGGGAGTTTCGGTACGAATGAGCAGTTCTTC. Its protein is CASSLGSFGTNEQFF.